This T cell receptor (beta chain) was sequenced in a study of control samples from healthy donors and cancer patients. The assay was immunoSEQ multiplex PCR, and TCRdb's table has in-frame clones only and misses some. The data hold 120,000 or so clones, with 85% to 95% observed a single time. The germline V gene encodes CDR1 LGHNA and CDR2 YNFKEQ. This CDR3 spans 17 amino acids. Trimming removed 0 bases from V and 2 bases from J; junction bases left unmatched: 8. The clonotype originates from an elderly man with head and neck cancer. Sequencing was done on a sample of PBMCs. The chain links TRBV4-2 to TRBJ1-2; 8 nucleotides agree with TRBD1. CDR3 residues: CASSQEKAGGANYGYTF. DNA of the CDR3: TGTGCCAGCAGCCAAGAAAAGGCAGGGGGCGCAAACTATGGCTACACCTTC.